The entry below gives a single T cell receptor (beta chain) sequence along with its context. Its antigen is currently unknown. Repertoires were generated with immunoSEQ multiplex PCR, while TCRdb's copy carries only in-frame clones and drops some. The table has around 50,000 clones, roughly 86% seen once. Trimming at V came to 5 bases and at J to 4 bases, leaving 12 bases not matched to a gene. The CDR3 is 16 amino acids. Germline loops: CDR1 SGHAT, CDR2 FQNNGV. These data are taken from a study of T cells in localized non-small cell lung cancer. Broader study findings: When the top 100 tumor clones were examined, a median around 61 of them also appeared in the adjacent lung, which was paired and uninvolved. Elevated blood T cell density was associated with longer overall survival. Highest T cell clonality was seen in uninvolved adjacent lung, surpassing that measured in tumor. Sequencing involved a lone tumor region, leaving heterogeneity possible.

This clonotype was sampled from a man between 40 and 75 years old with stage II lung adenocarcinoma. This material consisted of PBMCs, taken before any cancer treatment. This sequence joins TRBV11-2 and TRBJ2-3, with 7 nucleotides matching TRBD2. Written as DNA, the CDR3 is TGTGCCAGCAGCGTATGGGACTATCGGGGCGCAGATACGCAGTATTTT. This translates into CASSVWDYRGADTQYF.